This T cell receptor beta chain was documented in a study of blood T cell repertoires in COVID-19. Overall study context: In each case, the material was cDNA or gDNA derived from T cells, B-cell-depleted T cells, or PBMCs.

The method was immunoSEQ multiplex PCR; TCRdb's version includes in-frame clones alone and lacks a portion of them. The table has under 150,000 clones, more than 75% seen once. Between the trimmed V and J ends, which lost 7 bases and 7 bases, there was a span of 20 bases. Germline CDR1 reads SGHVS; CDR2 reads FQNEAQ. This CDR3 is built from 15 residues. This chain connects TRBV7-8 to TRBJ1-5; D remains unclear. The source is a man over 45 with active COVID-19. Sequenced material: peripheral blood. The CDR3 nucleotides read TGTGCCAGCACCTACAGCCGCTGGTCCAGGCAGCCCCAGCATTTT. This gives the protein CASTYSRWSRQPQHF.